This T cell receptor beta chain was identified in a study of blood T cell repertoires in COVID-19. Whole-study context: COVID-19 samples from acute and convalescent phases originated in the United States, Italy and Spain. Nucleic acid was either cDNA or gDNA, and it came from T cells, B-cell-depleted T cells, or PBMCs.

This CDR3 is built from 14 residues. Trimming left V 3 bases short and J 1 base short, with 9 bases between. Looked up from germline, CDR1 is KGHSH and CDR2 is LQKENI. Sequenced by immunoSEQ multiplex PCR; TCRdb stores in-frame clones only, minus some. This table holds some 73,000 clones, over 75% found once. Input material: peripheral blood. The chain recombines TRBV18 with TRBJ2-5; the D gene is possibly TRBD1 (6 bases). This clonotype was obtained from a woman aged 60-75 years with acute or convalescent COVID-19. The CDR3 DNA is TGTGCCAGCTCACCCCGGGACACCCAAGAGACCCAGTACTTC. Translation gives CASSPRDTQETQYF. Supplemented by reference TRBV18 and TRBJ2-5, the full variable domain reads NAGVMQNPRHLVRRRGQEARLRCSPMKGHSHVYWYRQLPEEGLKFMVYLQKENIIDESGMPKERFSAEFPKEGPSILRIQQVVRGDSAAYFCASSPRDTQETQYFGPGTRLLVL.